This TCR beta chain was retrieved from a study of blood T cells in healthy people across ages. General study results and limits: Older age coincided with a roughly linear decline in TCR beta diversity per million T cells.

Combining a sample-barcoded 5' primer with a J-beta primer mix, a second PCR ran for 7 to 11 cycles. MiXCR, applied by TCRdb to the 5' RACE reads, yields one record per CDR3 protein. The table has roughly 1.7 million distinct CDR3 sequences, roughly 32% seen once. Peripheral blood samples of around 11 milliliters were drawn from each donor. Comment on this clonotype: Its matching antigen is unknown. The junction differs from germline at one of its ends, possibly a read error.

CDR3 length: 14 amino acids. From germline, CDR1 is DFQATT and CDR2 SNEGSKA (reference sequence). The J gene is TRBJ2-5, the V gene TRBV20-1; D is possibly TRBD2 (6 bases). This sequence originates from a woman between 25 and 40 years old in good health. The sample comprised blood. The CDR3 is CSARPPREQEIQYF. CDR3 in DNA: TGCAGTGCTAGACCCCCACGGGAGCAAGAGATCCAGTACTTC.